The 5 T cell receptor beta chains given below trace back to one sample, sequenced in a study of blood T cell repertoires in COVID-19. The repertoire was sequenced with immunoSEQ multiplex PCR; TCRdb's copy has only in-frame clones and lacks some. The sample yields 200,000 to 250,000 clones, about 90% seen once. Specimen: PBMCs or T cells enriched from blood (not recorded which). These receptors were collected from a woman aged 50 to 60 with acute COVID-19.

The chain recombines TRBV7-2 with TRBJ1-2; the D is unclear. CDR3 length: 15 amino acids. Trimming left V 0 bases short and J 2 bases short, with 10 bases between. Germline V gene lookup returns CDR1 SGHTA and CDR2 FQGNSA. CDR3 sequence: CASSLARYGNYGYTF. The CDR3 DNA follows: TGTGCCAGCAGCTTAGCGCGGTACGGAAACTATGGCTACACCTTC.

The chain recombines TRBV4-3 with TRBJ2-6, with D possibly being TRBD1 (5 bases). Trimming stripped 0 bases from V and 0 bases from J, with 12 bases between. This CDR3 comprises 18 residues. CDR1 and CDR2 from the germline V gene are LGHNA and YSLEER. The CDR3 region is CASSQDLQESSGANVLTF. CDR3 DNA sequence: TGCGCCAGCAGCCAAGATTTACAGGAATCCTCTGGGGCCAACGTCCTGACTTTC.

CDR3 sequence (DNA): TGTGCCAGCCAAACAGGGGGCAAGGACACTGAAGCTTTCTTT. This codes for CASQTGGKDTEAFF. The genes are TRBV28 and TRBJ1-1; TRBD1 matches at 9 bases. V shed 8 bases, J shed 3 bases, and the junction held 7 bases outside the gene matches. Looked up from germline, CDR1 is MDHEN and CDR2 is SYDVKM. CDR3 length equals 14 residues.

The V and J genes are TRBV18 and TRBJ1-6; D ambiguous. V was cut by 3 bases and J by 6 bases, with 9 bases left in between. Germline V gene lookup returns CDR1 KGHSH and CDR2 LQKENI. CDR3 length equals 14 residues. DNA for the CDR3: TGTGCCAGCTCACCCGGGATCGGTAATTCACCCCTCCACTTT. This codes for CASSPGIGNSPLHF.

The chain couples TRBV28 to TRBJ1-1; D remains unclear. Germline V gene sequence: CDR1 MDHEN, CDR2 SYDVKM. Deletions cut 0 bases from V and 2 bases from J, with 16 bases between. The CDR3 sequence is 17 residues long. CDR3 amino acids: CASSLWFRAGGNTEAFF. The CDR3 coding sequence is TGTGCCAGCAGTTTATGGTTTAGGGCAGGAGGAAACACTGAAGCTTTCTTT.